This entry is about one T cell receptor beta chain. Its antigen is not known. The data originate from a study of cytomegalovirus exposure and HLA in healthy donors. 13 Jbeta primers and 60 Vbeta primers were used for the PCR. The assay was immunoSEQ multiplex PCR, and TCRdb's table has in-frame clones only and misses some. The sample has 85,000 to 120,000 clones, roughly four fifths seen once. The J segment lost 7 bases and the V segment lost 6 bases, leaving 11 bases of the junction unmatched. Per germline, CDR1 MGHDK and CDR2 SYGVNS. This CDR3 is 15 amino acids long. Study outcomes and limitations: Donor immune exposure was known only as CMV serostatus. Upon later analysis, TCR association rates were observed to vary by HLA locus, being highest for DRB1 and lowest for HLA-C.

The chain carries TRBV25-1 and TRBJ2-5; 10 positions agree with TRBD1. The TCR sequence derives from a male donor in good health and CMV-seropositive. The specimen was PBMCs. CDR3 amino acids: CASRTPGDRGRTQYF. The CDR3 DNA follows: TGTGCCAGCAGGACCCCCGGGGACAGGGGAAGGACCCAGTACTTC.